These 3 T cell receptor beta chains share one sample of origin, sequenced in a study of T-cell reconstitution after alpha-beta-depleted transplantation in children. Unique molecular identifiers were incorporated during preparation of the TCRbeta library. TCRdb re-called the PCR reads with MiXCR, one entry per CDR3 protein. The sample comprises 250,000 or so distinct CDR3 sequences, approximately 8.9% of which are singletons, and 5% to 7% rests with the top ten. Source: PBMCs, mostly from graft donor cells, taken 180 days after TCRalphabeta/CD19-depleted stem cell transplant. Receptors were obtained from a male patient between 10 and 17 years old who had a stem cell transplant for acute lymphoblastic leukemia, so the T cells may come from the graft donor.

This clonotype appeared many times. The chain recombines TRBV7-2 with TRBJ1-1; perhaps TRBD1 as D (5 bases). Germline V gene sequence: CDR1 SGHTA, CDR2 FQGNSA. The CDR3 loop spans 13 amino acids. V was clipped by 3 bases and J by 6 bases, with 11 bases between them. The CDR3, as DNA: TGTGCCAGCAGCTTGATGGGGCAACCTGAAGCTTTCTTT. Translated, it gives CASSLMGQPEAFF.

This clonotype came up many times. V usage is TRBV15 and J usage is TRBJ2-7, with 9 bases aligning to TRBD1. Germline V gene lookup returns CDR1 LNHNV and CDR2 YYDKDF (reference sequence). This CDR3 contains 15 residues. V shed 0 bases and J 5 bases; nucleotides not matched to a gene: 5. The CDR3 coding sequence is TGTGCCACCAGCAGAGATGGGGGACAGGGACACGAGCAGTACTTC. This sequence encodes CATSRDGGQGHEQYF.

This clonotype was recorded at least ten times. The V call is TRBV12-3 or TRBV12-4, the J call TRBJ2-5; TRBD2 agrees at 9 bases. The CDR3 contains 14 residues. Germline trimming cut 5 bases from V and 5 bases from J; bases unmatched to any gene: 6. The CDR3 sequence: CASSGTSHRETQYF. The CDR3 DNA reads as TGTGCCAGCAGTGGGACTAGCCATCGGGAGACCCAGTACTTC.